The sequence of this T cell receptor beta chain was determined in a study of CD8+CD57+ T cells in acquired aplastic anemia. Germline-derived CDR1 and CDR2 are KGHSH and LQKENI. This CDR3 comprises 16 residues. The J segment lost 3 bases and the V segment lost 4 bases, leaving 7 bases of the junction unmatched. Study-wide results and limits: About 29 sequences, all CD8+ CDR3, were shared between patients and controls.

Points on this clonotype: Antigen unknown.

CD8+CD57+ cell expansion, shown by flow cytometry, had occurred in the patients selected for sequencing. Each of the patients presented with severe acquired aplastic anemia. Blood samples were obtained from patients who had received no prior therapy. Genomic DNA templated the TCR beta VDJ and CDR3 profiling. TCRdb recomputed calls from the reads with MiXCR, one row per CDR3 protein. The data show about 190,000 distinct CDR3 sequences, around 47% seen once. Sequencing was carried out using sorted CD4+, CD8+, or CD8+CD57+ T cells (not recorded which) from PBMCs. The receptor was derived from a human donor with aplastic anemia. V usage is TRBV18 and J usage is TRBJ1-5; TRBD1 matches at 9 bases. In DNA form, the CDR3 reads TGTGCCAGCTCACTTCTGGACAGGGGAGCCAATCAGCCCCAGCATTTT. It codes for CASSLLDRGANQPQHF. Complete variable domain (other parts from reference TRBV18 and TRBJ1-5): NAGVMQNPRHLVRRRGQEARLRCSPMKGHSHVYWYRQLPEEGLKFMVYLQKENIIDESGMPKERFSAEFPKEGPSILRIQQVVRGDSAAYFCASSLLDRGANQPQHFGDGTRLSIL.